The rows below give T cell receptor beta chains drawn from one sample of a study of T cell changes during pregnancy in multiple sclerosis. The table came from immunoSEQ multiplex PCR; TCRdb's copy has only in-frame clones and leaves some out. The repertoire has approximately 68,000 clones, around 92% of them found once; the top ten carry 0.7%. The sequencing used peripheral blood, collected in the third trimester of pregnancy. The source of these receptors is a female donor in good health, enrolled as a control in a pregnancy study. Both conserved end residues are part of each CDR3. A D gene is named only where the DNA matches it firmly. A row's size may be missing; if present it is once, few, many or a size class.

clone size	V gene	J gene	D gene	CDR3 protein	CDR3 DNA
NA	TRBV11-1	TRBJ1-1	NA	CASSFTDTEAFF	TGTGCCAGCAGCTTTACTGACACTGAAGCTTTCTTT
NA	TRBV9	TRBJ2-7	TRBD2	CASSPGTSRFEQYF	TGTGCCAGCAGCCCCGGGACTAGCAGGTTCGAGCAGTACTTC
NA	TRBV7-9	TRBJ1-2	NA	CASSGRLDYTF	TGTGCCAGCAGCGGGCGATTAGACTACACCTTC
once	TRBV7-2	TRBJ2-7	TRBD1	CASSPGTGVAYEQYF	TGTGCCAGCAGCCCTGGGACAGGGGTGGCCTACGAGCAGTACTTC
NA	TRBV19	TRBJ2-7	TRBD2	CASSTRGNSYEQYF	TGTGCCAGTAGTACGCGGGGGAACTCCTACGAGCAGTACTTC
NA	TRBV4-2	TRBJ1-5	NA	CASSQERRQPQHF	TGTGCCAGCAGCCAAGAGAGGCGGCAGCCCCAGCATTTT
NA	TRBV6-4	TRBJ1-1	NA	CASSEGVWNTEAFF	TGTGCCAGCAGTGAAGGGGTCTGGAACACTGAAGCTTTCTTT
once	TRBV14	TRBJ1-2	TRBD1	CASSPTGGGYTF	TGTGCCAGCAGCCCCACAGGGGGTGGCTACACCTTC
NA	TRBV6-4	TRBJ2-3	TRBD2	CASSEAGGTDTQYF	TGTGCCAGCAGTGAAGCGGGAGGCACAGATACGCAGTATTTT
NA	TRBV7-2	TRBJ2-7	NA	CASSPEHSYEQYF	TGTGCCAGCAGCCCCGAACACTCCTACGAGCAGTACTTC
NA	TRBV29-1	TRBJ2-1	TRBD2	CSVEDIAGKSSYNEQFF	TGCAGCGTTGAAGATATAGCGGGGAAGAGCTCCTACAATGAGCAGTTCTTC
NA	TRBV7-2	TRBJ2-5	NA	CAGGAYREETQYF	TGTGCCGGGGGGGCGTACCGGGAAGAGACCCAGTACTTC
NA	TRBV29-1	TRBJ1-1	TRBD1	CSVRDRGLGEAFF	TGCAGCGTTCGTGACAGGGGGCTTGGGGAAGCTTTCTTT
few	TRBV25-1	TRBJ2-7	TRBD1	CASNQGRGQTHYEQYF	TGTGCCAGCAATCAAGGTAGGGGACAGACTCACTACGAGCAGTACTTC